These 18 T cell receptor beta chains came from one sample sequenced in a study of cytomegalovirus exposure and HLA in healthy donors (dated by TCRdb to about 2017). To prepare the library, the immunoSEQ multiplex PCR assay was applied. For the multiplex PCR, a mixture combining 60 forward primers for TCR Vbeta segments and 13 reverse primers for TCR Jbeta segments was used. Here the immuneACCESS table is served through TCRdb, limited to in-frame sequences with V and J called. Missing clones are a known gap in these copies; in checked studies unresolved V genes cover under half, and the rest lacks a known reason. Counted in this sample were over 85,000 clones; 67% of them appeared once. The ten largest clones capture approximately 2.3% of the sample. Sequencing was carried out using PBMCs. Receptors were obtained from a man aged 30 to 39 in good health and CMV-seronegative.

The chain uses TRBV6-1 and TRBJ2-5; D uncertain. V was cut by 1 base and J by 2 bases, with 5 bases left in between. The germline V gene has CDR1 MNHNS and CDR2 SASEGT. CDR3 length: 13 amino acids. CDR3: CASSEVLQETQYF. The DNA of the CDR3 is TGTGCCAGCAGTGAAGTACTACAAGAGACCCAGTACTTC.

This chain links TRBV7-2 with TRBJ1-2; possibly TRBD1 for D (5 bases). The CDR3 runs to 14 residues. Per germline, CDR1 SGHTA and CDR2 FQGNSA. Between the trimmed V and J ends, which lost 1 base and 5 bases, there was a span of 11 bases. CDR3 sequence: CASSLGAGQYGYTF. In DNA, the CDR3 is TGTGCCAGCAGCTTAGGAGCGGGGCAATATGGCTACACCTTC.

This clone has more than one count but fewer than ten. This sequence joins TRBV28 and TRBJ1-5; no firm D call. The germline gives CDR1 MDHEN, CDR2 SYDVKM. The V end was cut by 4 bases, the J end by 6 bases, with 16 bases between. This CDR3 spans 15 amino acids. DNA for the CDR3: TGTGCCAGCAGTTCAGGCGCGAGTAATAGTCAGCCCCAGCATTTT. Protein sequence: CASSSGASNSQPQHF.

The chain uses TRBV6-1 and TRBJ1-5; the D is unclear. This CDR3 is built from 12 residues. V lost 6 bases and J 7 bases, leaving 10 bases between the germline ends. Germline values: CDR1 MNHNS, CDR2 SASEGT. The CDR3 DNA follows: TGTGCCAGCAGGGAAACGGGGCAGCCCCAGCATTTT. Translated, it gives CASRETGQPQHF.

The chain has TRBV5-1 and TRBJ2-4, with D maybe TRBD2 (7 bases). The V gene's germline CDR1 is SGHRS and CDR2 YFSETQ. Trimming pared 4 bases from V and 2 bases from J, leaving 13 bases between. This CDR3 has 15 amino acids. Here the CDR3 reads CASSRGGLTKNIQYF. CDR3 bases: TGCGCCAGCAGCCGCGGGGGCCTCACCAAAAACATTCAGTACTTC.

The table lists this clone with a few counts. V and J are TRBV5-1 and TRBJ2-5; weak D call: TRBD1 (5 bases). Germline V gene sequence: CDR1 SGHRS, CDR2 YFSETQ. CDR3 size: 14 residues. Between the trimmed V and J ends, which lost 7 bases and 5 bases, there was a span of 18 bases. For the CDR3, the DNA is TGCGCCAGCCGTAGTGACAGAGTGAAGGAGACCCAGTACTTC. This gives the protein CASRSDRVKETQYF.

V and J are TRBV19 and TRBJ1-5; unclear D gene. The CDR3 consists of 12 residues. Germline assignment: CDR1 LNHDA and CDR2 SQIVND (reference sequence). V shed 0 bases and J shed 6 bases, with 3 bases lying between them. The CDR3 region is CASSIDGQPQHF. DNA of the CDR3: TGTGCCAGTAGTATAGACGGTCAGCCCCAGCATTTT.

V is TRBV13 and J is TRBJ1-1; the D gene is possibly TRBD1 (5 bases). Per germline, CDR1 PRHDT and CDR2 FYEKMQ (reference sequence). The germline V and J ends were trimmed by 2 bases and 1 base, with 17 bases remaining between them. This CDR3 has 17 amino acids. Written as DNA, the CDR3 is TGTGCCAGCAGCTTATCGACCTGGGGGGGGAAGAACACTGAAGCTTTCTTT. Translating gives CASSLSTWGGKNTEAFF.

The chain employs TRBV29-1 and TRBJ2-7; possible D gene TRBD2, 6 bases. Germline V lookup: CDR1 SQVTM, CDR2 ANQGSEA. Trimming cost V 4 bases and J 5 bases, with 15 bases left between them. The CDR3 length is 13 residues. CDR3 nucleotides: TGCAGCGTTGTTAGGCCGGGGGACCACGAGCAGTACTTC. Amino acids: CSVVRPGDHEQYF.

The rearrangement links TRBV15 to TRBJ1-5, with TRBD1 matching over 9 bases. The CDR3 runs to 20 residues. The trim removed 0 bases at V and 1 base at J, leaving 13 bases unmatched. Germline V CDR1 and CDR2: LNHNV, YYDKDF (reference sequence). The CDR3 is CATSREGEGQGLWSNQPQHF. The CDR3 DNA reads TGTGCCACCAGCAGAGAGGGTGAGGGACAGGGCCTTTGGAGCAATCAGCCCCAGCATTTT.

This clone was detected only once. The chain carries TRBV28 and TRBJ1-6, with unresolved D. V lost 6 bases to trimming and J lost 7 bases, with 19 bases between them. Per germline, CDR1 MDHEN and CDR2 SYDVKM. The CDR3 extends over 16 amino acids. CDR3 protein: CASRPRAAGRNSPLHF. CDR3 DNA: TGTGCCAGCAGACCGCGGGCCGCTGGGAGGAATTCACCCCTCCACTTT.

The chain employs TRBV27 and TRBJ1-2, with 7 bases fitting TRBD1. Germline loops: CDR1 MNHEY, CDR2 SMNVEV (reference sequence). V gave up 4 bases and J gave up 3 bases; unmatched junction bases: 2. The CDR3 is 13 residues long. For the CDR3, the DNA is TGTGCCAGCAGTTCTACAGGGGACTATGGCTACACCTTC. The encoded protein is CASSSTGDYGYTF.

This clone was seen a handful of times. DNA for the CDR3: TGTGCCAGCAGGGCGCCCCGTGACAGGGGACACAACGAGCAGTACTTC. Protein: CASRAPRDRGHNEQYF. This chain connects TRBV6-6 to TRBJ2-7; 8 nucleotides align to TRBD1. The germline CDR1 and CDR2 sequences are MNHNY and SVGAGI (reference sequence). After removal of 6 bases from V and 5 bases from J, the junction contained 15 bases not matched to a gene. CDR3 length: 16 residues.

The chain has TRBV4-1 and TRBJ2-5; no definite D call. Germline values: CDR1 MGHRA, CDR2 YSYEKL. V gave up 4 bases and J gave up 5 bases, with 11 bases separating them. CDR3 length equals 13 residues. The CDR3 protein is CASSRRESETQYF. DNA for the CDR3: TGCGCCAGCAGCCGAAGAGAAAGTGAGACCCAGTACTTC.

The chain has TRBV27 and TRBJ1-3, with 7 bases matching TRBD1. The CDR3 is 13 residues long. The germline gives CDR1 MNHEY, CDR2 SMNVEV (reference sequence). V lost 6 bases to trimming and J lost 3 bases; unmatched junction nucleotides: 2. CDR3 amino acids: CASSRDSGNTIYF. The CDR3 DNA sequence: TGTGCCAGCAGCCGGGACAGTGGAAACACCATATATTTT.

The chain combines TRBV4-2 with TRBJ1-5; 8 bases match TRBD1. Germline V gene lookup returns CDR1 LGHNA and CDR2 YNFKEQ. The V gene end was trimmed by 0 bases and the J gene end by 2 bases; junction bases not matched to a gene: 3. This CDR3 contains 16 residues. CDR3 coding DNA: TGTGCCAGCAGCCAAGAGACAGGGGTTGGCAATCAGCCCCAGCATTTT. This sequence encodes CASSQETGVGNQPQHF.

The V and J genes are TRBV11-1 and TRBJ1-2, with 9 bases identical to TRBD1. The V gene end was trimmed by 5 bases and the J gene end by 3 bases; junction bases not matched to a gene: 4. The CDR3 is made up of 14 amino acids. Germline values: CDR1 SGHAT, CDR2 FQDESV (reference sequence). The CDR3 reads CASSDGQGHYGYTF. Here the CDR3 DNA reads TGTGCCAGCAGCGATGGACAGGGGCACTATGGCTACACCTTC.

This rearrangement joins TRBV10-3 to TRBJ2-1; 14 bases are shared with TRBD2. Trimming at V came to 2 bases and at J to 13 bases, leaving 10 bases not matched to a gene. The germline CDR1 and CDR2 sequences are ENHRY and SYGVKD. The CDR3 loop spans 16 amino acids. CDR3 DNA sequence: TGTGCCATCAGTGAGCCGGGACTAGCGGGGGCTCAACCCCAGTTCTTC. This encodes CAISEPGLAGAQPQFF.